The sequence of this T cell receptor (beta chain) was determined in a study of PD-1 blockade in classical Hodgkin lymphoma. General study points: The study reported lower baseline TCR diversity in newly diagnosed patients than in healthy donors. Still unresolved is the cause of the repertoire differences, which may be disease activity or prior therapy. By C4D1 there was a significant rise in CD4+ TCR diversity but not in CD8+ TCR diversity.

In the case of this clone: Its specificity is not known.

Method: immunoSEQ multiplex PCR; TCRdb's copy keeps in-frame clones and lacks some. There are over 7,500 clones in the sample; about 70% occur only once, and roughly 3.9% lies in the top ten. J lost 7 bases, V lost 0 bases, and 14 bases had no gene match. Germline-derived CDR1 and CDR2 are SGHVS and FQNEAQ. There are 19 residues in the CDR3. After autologous stem cell transplantation all patients relapsed, and prior brentuximab vedotin exposure differed between cohorts. Magnetic negative selection served to purify CD4+ T cells out of PBMCs that had been thawed. This clonotype was sampled from a human donor with classical Hodgkin lymphoma. This chain connects TRBV7-8 to TRBJ1-6; 8 nucleotides align to TRBD1. Sequencing used CD4+ T cells from blood, obtained at baseline. The CDR3 sequence: CASSLAGTGYTRPNSPLHF. The CDR3 coding sequence is TGTGCCAGCAGCTTAGCCGGGACAGGTTACACCCGGCCGAATTCACCCCTCCACTTT.